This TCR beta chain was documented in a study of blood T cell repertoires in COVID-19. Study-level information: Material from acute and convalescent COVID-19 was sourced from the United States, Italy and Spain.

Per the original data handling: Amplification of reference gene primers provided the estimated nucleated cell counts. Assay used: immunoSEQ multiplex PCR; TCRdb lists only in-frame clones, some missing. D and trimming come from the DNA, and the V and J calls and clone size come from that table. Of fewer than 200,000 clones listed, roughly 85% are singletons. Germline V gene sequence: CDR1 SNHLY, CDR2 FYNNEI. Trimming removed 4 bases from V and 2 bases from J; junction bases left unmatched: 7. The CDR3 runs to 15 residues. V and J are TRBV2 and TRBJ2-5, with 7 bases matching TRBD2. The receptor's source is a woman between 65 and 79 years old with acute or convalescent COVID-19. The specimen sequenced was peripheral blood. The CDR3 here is CASSVGSGNQETQYF. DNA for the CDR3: TGTGCCAGCAGTGTGGGGAGCGGGAATCAAGAGACCCAGTACTTC.